The subject of this entry is one T cell receptor beta chain. What it binds is unknown. Viral peptide pools were used in the ViraFEST assay to expand antigen-specific CD4+ T cells, and sequencing came afterward. At the end of about 10 days of culture, CD4+ T cells were isolated. The vaccine recipients had no prior SARS-CoV-2 infection, with negative nucleocapsid antibodies. It was on days 3 and 7 that half the medium was replaced with IL-2 medium. The data belong to a study of vaccination effects on CD4 cells after COVID-19. As for the study in general: Participants were given two doses of BNT162b2 or mRNA-1273 vaccine.

Germline V gives CDR1 MNHEY, CDR2 SMNVEV (reference sequence). Deletions cut 7 bases from V and 2 bases from J, with 12 bases between. This CDR3 is built from 14 residues. General observations from the study: Only 1 of 255 vaccine-induced clones from healthy vaccinees cross-reacted with common cold coronaviruses. Convalescent patients were scarce in the study, and it lacked early post-infection timepoints.

The repertoire was sequenced with immunoSEQ multiplex PCR; TCRdb's copy has only in-frame clones and lacks some. The table records about 68,000 clones, roughly 80% of them present only once. The clonotype originates from a human donor who received a COVID-19 vaccine. V and J are TRBV27 and TRBJ1-5; D gene ambiguous. The source material was CD4+ T cells from PBMCs cultured with SARS-CoV-2 spike peptides, sampled before COVID-19 vaccination. The CDR3 here is CASTPRFGNQPQHF. The CDR3 nucleotides read TGTGCCAGCACCCCCCGGTTCGGCAATCAGCCCCAGCATTTT.